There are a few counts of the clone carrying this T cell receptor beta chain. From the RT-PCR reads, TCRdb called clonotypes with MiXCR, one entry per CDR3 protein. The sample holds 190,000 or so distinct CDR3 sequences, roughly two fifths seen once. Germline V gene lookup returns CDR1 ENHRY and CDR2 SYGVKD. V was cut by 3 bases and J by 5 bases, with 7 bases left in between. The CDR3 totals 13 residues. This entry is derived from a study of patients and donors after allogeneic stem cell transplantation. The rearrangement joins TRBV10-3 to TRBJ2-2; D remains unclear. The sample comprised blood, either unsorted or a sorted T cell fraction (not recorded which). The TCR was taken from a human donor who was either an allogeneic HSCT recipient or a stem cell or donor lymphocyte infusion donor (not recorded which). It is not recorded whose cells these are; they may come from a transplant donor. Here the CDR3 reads CAISESVTGELFF. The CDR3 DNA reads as TGTGCCATCAGTGAATCGGTTACCGGGGAGCTGTTTTTT.